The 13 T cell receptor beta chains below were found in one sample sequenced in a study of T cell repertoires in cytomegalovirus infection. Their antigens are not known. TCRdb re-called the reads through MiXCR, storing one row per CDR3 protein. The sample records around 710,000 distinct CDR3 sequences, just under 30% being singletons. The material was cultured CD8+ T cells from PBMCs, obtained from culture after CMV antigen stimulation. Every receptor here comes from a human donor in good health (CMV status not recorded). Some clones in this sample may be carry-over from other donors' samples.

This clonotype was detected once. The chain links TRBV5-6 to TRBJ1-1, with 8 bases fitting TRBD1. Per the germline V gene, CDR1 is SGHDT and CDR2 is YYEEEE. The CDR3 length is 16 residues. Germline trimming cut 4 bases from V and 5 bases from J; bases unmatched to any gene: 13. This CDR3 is CASSPFRGTGRTEAFF. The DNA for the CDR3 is TGTGCCAGCAGCCCCTTCCGGGGGACAGGAAGGACTGAAGCTTTCTTT.

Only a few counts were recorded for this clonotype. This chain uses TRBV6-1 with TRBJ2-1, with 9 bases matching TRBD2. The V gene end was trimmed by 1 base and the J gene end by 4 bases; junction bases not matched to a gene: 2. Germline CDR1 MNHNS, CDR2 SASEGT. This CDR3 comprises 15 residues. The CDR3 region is CASSEGSGGYNEQFF. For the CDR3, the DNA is TGTGCCAGCAGTGAAGGTAGCGGGGGATACAATGAGCAGTTCTTC.

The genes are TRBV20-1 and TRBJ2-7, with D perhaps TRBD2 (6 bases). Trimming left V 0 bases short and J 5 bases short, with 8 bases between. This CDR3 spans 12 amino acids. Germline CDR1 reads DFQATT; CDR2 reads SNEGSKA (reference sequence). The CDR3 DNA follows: TGCAGTGCTAGAGAGGGGGGTGACGAGCAGTACGTC. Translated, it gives CSAREGGDEQYV.

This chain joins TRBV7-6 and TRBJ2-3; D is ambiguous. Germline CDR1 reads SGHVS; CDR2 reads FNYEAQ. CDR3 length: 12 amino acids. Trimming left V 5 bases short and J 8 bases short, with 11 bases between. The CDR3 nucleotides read TGTGCCAGCAGCCCGCTGGTAGGTACGCAGTATTTT. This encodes CASSPLVGTQYF.

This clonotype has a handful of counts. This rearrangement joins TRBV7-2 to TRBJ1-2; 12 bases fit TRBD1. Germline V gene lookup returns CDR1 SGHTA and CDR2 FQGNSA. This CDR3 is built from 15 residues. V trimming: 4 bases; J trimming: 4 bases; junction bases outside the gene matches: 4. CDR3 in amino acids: CASSWDRGLGYGYTF. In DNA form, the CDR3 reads TGTGCCAGCAGCTGGGACAGGGGGCTAGGCTATGGCTACACCTTC.

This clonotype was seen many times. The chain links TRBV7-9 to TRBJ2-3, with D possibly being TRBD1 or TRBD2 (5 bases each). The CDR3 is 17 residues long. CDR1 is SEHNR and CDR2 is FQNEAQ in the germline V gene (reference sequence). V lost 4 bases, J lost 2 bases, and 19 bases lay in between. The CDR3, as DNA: TGTGCCAGCAGCTCCGACCGGGGCCGGGGATTCACAGATACGCAGTATTTT. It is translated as CASSSDRGRGFTDTQYF.

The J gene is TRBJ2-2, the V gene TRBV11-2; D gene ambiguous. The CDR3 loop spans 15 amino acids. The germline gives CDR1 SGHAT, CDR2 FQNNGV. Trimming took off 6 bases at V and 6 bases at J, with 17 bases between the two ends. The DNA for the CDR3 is TGTGCCAGCAGTTCGCTGTCCTATACGGCCGGGGAGCTGTTTTTT. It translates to CASSSLSYTAGELFF. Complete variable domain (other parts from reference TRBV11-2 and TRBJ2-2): EAGVAQSPRYKIIEKRQSVAFWCNPISGHATLYWYQQILGQGPKLLIQFQNNGVVDDSQLPKDRFSAERLKGVDSTLKIQPAKLEDSAVYLCASSSLSYTAGELFFGEGSRLTVL.

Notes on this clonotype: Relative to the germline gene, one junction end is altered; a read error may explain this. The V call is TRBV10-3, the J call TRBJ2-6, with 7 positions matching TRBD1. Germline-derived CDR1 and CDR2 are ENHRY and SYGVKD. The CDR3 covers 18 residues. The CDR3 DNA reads TGTGCCATCAGGGAGTTCACCCCCAGGGGGTCTGGGGCCAACGTCCTGACTTTC. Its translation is CAIREFTPRGSGANVLTF.

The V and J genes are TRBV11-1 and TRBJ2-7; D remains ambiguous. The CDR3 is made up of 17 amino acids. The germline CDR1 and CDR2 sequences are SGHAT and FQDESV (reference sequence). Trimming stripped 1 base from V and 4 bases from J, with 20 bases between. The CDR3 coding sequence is TGTGCCAGCAGCTTAGAAATGACTCGGCAGTACACTTACGAGCAGTACTTC. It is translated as CASSLEMTRQYTYEQYF.

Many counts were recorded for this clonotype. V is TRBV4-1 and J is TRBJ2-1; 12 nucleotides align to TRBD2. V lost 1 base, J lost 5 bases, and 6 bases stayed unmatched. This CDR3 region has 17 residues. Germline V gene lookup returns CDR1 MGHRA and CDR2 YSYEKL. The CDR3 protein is CASSQALAGGFNNEQFF. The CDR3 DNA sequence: TGCGCCAGCAGCCAAGCCCTAGCGGGGGGGTTCAACAATGAGCAGTTCTTC.

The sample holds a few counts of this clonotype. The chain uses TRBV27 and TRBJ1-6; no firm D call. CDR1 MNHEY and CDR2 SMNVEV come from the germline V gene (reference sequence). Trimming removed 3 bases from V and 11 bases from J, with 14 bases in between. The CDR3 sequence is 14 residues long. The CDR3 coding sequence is TGTGCCAGCAGTTTTGGGCAGTCCGGGGCACCCCTCCACTTT. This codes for CASSFGQSGAPLHF.

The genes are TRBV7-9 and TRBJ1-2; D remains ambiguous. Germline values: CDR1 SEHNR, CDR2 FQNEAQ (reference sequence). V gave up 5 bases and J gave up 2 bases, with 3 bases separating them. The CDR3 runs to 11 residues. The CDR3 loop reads CASSQNYGYTF. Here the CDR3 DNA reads TGTGCCAGCAGCCAGAACTATGGCTACACCTTC.

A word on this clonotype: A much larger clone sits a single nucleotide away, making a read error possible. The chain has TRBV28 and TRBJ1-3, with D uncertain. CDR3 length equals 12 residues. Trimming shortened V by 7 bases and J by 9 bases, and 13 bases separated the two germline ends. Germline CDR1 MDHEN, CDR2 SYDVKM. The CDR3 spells CASIWNGPTIYF. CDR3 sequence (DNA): TGTGCCAGCATTTGGAACGGACCCACCATATATTTT.